The clone carrying this T cell receptor beta chain occurred once. This CDR3 has 18 residues. Germline V gene data show CDR1 as LNHDA and CDR2 as SQIVND (reference sequence). Trimming cost V 1 base and J 2 bases, with 18 bases left between them. The data originate from a study of Ad26.COV2.S vaccination and SARS-CoV-2 variants. Here immunoSEQ multiplex PCR was the method, and the copy in TCRdb shows in-frame clones only, minus some. The sample shows roughly 420,000 clones, 80% to 90% of them seen only once. The sample's treatment: some 20 received Ad26.COV2.S at low or high dose, single or two shots; 5 received placebo; per-sample allocation not given. The samples date from day 63 after the first vaccine or placebo injection.

The receptor was isolated from a person between 18 and 60 years old who received the Ad26.COV2.S COVID-19 vaccine or a placebo. The sequenced sample was peripheral blood, obtained in a trial of Ad26.COV2.S vaccine versus placebo. The chain recombines TRBV19 with TRBJ2-1; perhaps TRBD2 as D (5 bases). CDR3 in amino acids: CASSIVGGPTFTYNEQFF. The CDR3 DNA sequence: TGTGCCAGTAGTATAGTAGGAGGCCCAACTTTCACCTACAATGAGCAGTTCTTC.